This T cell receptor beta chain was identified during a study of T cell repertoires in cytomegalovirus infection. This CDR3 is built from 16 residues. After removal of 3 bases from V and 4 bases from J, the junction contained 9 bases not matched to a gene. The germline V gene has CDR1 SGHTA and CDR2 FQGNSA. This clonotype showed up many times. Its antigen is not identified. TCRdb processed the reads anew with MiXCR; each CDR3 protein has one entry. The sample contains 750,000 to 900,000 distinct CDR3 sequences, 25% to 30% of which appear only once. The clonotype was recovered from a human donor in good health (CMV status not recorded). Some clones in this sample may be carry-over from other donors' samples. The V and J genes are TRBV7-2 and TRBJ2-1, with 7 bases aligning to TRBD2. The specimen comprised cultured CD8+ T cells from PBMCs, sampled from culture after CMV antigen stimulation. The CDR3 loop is CASSLNRGVEYNEQFF. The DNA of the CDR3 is TGTGCCAGCAGCTTGAACCGGGGGGTGGAATACAATGAGCAGTTCTTC. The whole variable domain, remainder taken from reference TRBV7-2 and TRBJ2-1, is GAGVSQSPSNKVTEKGKDVELRCDPISGHTALYWYRQSLGQGLEFLIYFQGNSAPDKSGLPSDRFSAERTGGSVSTLTIQRTQQEDSAVYLCASSLNRGVEYNEQFFGPGTRLTVL.